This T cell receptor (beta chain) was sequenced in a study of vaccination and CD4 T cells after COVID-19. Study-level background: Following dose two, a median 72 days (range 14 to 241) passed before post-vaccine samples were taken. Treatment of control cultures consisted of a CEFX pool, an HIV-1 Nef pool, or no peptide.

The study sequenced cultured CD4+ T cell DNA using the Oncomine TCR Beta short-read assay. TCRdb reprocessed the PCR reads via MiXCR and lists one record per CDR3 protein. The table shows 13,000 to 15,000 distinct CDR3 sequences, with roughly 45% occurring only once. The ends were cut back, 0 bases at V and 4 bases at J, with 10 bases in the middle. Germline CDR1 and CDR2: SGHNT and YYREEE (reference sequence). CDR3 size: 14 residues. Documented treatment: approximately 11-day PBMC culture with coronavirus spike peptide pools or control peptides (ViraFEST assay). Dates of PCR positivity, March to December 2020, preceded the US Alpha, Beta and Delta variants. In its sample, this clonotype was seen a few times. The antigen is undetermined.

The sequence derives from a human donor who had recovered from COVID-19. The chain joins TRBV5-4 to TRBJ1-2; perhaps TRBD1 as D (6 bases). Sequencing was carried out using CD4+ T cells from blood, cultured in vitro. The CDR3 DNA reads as TGTGCCAGCAGCTTGGACAGGGCTGGCTATGGCTACACCTTC. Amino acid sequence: CASSLDRAGYGYTF.